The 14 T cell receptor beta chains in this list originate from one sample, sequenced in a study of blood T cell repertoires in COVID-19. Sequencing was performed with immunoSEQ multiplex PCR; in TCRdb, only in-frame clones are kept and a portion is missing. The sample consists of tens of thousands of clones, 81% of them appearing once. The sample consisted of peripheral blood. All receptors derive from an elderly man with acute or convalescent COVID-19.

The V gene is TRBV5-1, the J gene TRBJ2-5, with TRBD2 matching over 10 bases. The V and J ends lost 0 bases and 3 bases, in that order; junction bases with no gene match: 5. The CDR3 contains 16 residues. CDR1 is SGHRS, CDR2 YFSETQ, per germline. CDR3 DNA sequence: TGCGCCAGCAGCTTGGGAGCTAGCGGGGGAGAAGAGACCCAGTACTTC. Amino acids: CASSLGASGGEETQYF.

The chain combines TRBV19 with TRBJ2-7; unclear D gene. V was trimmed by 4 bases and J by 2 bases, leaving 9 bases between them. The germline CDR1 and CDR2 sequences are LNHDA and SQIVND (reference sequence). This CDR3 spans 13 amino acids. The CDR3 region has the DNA TGTGCCAGTAGTAACGACATCACCTACGAGCAGTACTTC. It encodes CASSNDITYEQYF.

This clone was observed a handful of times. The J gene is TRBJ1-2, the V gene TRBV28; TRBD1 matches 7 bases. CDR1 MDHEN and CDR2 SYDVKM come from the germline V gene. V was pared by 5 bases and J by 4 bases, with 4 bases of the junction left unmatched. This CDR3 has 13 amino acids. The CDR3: CASSGGTAYGYTF. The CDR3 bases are TGTGCCAGCAGTGGAGGGACAGCCTATGGCTACACCTTC.

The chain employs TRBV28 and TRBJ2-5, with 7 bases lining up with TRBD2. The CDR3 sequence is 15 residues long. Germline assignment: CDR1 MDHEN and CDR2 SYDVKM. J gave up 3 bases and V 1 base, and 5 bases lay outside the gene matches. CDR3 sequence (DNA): TGTGCCAGCAGTTTATCTCGGCGGGAGAAAGAGACCCAGTACTTC. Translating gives CASSLSRREKETQYF.

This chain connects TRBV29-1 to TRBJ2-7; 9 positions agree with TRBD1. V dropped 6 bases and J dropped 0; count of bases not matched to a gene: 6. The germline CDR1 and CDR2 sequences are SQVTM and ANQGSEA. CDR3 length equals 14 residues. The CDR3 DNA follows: TGCAGCGTGTCCGGGACAGGGAGCTCCTACGAGCAGTACTTC. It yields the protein CSVSGTGSSYEQYF.

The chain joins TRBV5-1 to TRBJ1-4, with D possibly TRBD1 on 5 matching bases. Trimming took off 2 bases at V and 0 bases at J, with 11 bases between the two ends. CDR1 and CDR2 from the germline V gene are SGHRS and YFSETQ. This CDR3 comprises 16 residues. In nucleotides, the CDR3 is TGCGCCAGCAGCTTCGGCGTAGGGGCAACTAATGAAAAACTGTTTTTT. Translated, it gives CASSFGVGATNEKLFF.

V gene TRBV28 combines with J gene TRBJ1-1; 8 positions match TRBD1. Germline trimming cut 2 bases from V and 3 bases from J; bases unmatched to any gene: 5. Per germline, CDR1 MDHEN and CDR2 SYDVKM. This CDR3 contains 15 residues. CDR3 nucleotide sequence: TGTGCCAGCAGTTTAGCCAAGACAGGGGACACTGAAGCTTTCTTT. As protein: CASSLAKTGDTEAFF.

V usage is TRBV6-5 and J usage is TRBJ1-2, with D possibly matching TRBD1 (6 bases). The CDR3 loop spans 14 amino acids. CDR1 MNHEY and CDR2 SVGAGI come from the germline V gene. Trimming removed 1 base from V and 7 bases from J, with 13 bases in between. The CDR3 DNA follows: TGTGCCAGCAGTTACTTACAGCTAGGGGGTGGCTACACCTTC. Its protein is CASSYLQLGGGYTF.

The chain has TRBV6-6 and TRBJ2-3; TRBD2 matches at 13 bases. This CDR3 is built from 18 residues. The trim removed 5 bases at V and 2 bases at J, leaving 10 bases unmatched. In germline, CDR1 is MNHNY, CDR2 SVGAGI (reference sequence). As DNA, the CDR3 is TGTGCCAGCAGTCTCTTGACTAGCGGGAGGCCCTTCACAGATACGCAGTATTTT. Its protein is CASSLLTSGRPFTDTQYF.

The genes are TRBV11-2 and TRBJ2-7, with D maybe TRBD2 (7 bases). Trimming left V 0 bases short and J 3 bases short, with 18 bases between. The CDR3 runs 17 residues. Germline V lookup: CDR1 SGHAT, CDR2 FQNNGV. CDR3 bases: TGTGCCAGCAGCTTAGATTTTGGCAGGGGCGGGGGCTACGAGCAGTACTTC. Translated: CASSLDFGRGGGYEQYF.

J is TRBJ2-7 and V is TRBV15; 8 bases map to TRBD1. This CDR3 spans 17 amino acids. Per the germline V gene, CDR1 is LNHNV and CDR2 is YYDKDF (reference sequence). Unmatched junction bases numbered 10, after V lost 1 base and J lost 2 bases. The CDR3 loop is CATSRGLIDRGTYEQYF. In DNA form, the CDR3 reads TGTGCCACCAGCAGAGGCTTGATTGACAGGGGTACCTACGAGCAGTACTTC. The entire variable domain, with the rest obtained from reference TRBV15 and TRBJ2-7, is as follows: DAMVIQNPRYQVTQFGKPVTLSCSQTLNHNVMYWYQQKSSQAPKLLFHYYDKDFNNEADTPDNFQSRRPNTSFCFLDIRSPGLGDTAMYLCATSRGLIDRGTYEQYFGPGTRLTVT.

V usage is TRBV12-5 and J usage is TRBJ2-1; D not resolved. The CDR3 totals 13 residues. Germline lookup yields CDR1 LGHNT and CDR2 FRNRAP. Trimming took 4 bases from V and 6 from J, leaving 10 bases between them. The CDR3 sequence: CASGWRKANEQFF. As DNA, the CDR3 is TGTGCTAGTGGTTGGCGGAAAGCCAATGAGCAGTTCTTC.

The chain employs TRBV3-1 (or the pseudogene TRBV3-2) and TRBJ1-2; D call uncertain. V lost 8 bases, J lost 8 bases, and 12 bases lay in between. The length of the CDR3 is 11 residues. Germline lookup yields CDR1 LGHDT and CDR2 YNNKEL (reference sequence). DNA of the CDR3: TGTGCCAGCTCACTCAATTCCGGCTACACCTTC. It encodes CASSLNSGYTF.

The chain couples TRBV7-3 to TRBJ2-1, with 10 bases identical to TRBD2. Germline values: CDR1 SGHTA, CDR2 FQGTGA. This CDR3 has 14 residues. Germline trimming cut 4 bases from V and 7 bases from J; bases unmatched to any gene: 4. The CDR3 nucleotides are TGTGCCAGCAGCTCATATAGCGGGAGGAATGAGCAGTTCTTC. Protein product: CASSSYSGRNEQFF.